This T cell receptor beta chain was observed in a study of blood T cells in healthy people across ages. Overall study results and limits: Relative to aged donors, long-lived donors carried more naive CD4+ cells and displayed higher diversity. In older individuals, TCR beta diversity per million T cells was lower, falling roughly linearly with age.

On this clonotype itself: Its antigen remains unidentified.

Alongside a J-beta primer mix, a sample-barcoded 5' primer served in a second PCR lasting roughly 6 to 11 cycles. One entry per CDR3 protein, called by TCRdb with MiXCR from the 5' RACE reads. The table includes 450,000 to 700,000 distinct CDR3 sequences, approximately 27% detected once. Germline-derived CDR1 and CDR2 are LGHDT and YNNKEL (reference sequence). The CDR3 extends over 15 amino acids. J gave up 6 bases and V 3 bases, and 4 bases lay outside the gene matches. Sequenced input: blood. This TCR was recovered from a woman aged 70-85 years in good health. This chain links TRBV3-1 with TRBJ2-1; 11 bases match TRBD1. CDR3 DNA sequence: TGTGCCAGCAGCCAGCCGGGGACAGGGGGCAATGAGCAGTTCTTC. Protein product: CASSQPGTGGNEQFF.